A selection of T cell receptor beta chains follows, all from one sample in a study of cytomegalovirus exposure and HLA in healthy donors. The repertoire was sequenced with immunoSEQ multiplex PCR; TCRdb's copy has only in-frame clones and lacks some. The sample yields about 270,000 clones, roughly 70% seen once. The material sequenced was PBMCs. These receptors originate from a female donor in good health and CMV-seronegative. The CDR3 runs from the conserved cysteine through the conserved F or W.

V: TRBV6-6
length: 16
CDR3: CASARKREGLPNEQFF

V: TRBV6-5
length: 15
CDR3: CASSRLAGLNTEAFF

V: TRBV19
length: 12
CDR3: CASSIRQSGYTF

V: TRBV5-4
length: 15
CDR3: CASSLGTSGFNEQFF

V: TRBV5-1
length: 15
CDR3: CASSPGAAVPETQYF

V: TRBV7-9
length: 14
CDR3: CASSLVVVHGELFF

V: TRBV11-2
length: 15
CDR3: CASSPTGSSGNTIYF

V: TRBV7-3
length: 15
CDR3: CASSFGRGNTDTQYF

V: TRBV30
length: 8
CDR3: CAWGASTF

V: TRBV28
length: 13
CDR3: CASSPGGSYEQYF

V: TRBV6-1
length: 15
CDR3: CASSRDRTSNQPQHF

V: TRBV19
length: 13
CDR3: CASSSQTGNGYTF

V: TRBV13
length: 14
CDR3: CASSLDLRGTEQFF

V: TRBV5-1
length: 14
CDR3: CASSADDSPFAAFF

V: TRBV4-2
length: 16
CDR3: CASSHKSSSVNEKLFF

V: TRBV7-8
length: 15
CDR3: CASSFLGLSYNEQFF

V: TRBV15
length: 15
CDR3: CATSSYSGSNQPQHF

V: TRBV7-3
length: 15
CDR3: CASSLLAVSSYEQYF

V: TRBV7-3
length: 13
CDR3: CASSLTGPTEAFF

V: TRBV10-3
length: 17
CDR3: CAISFSPTGLTTDAQYF